This T cell receptor beta chain came from a study of long-term antiretroviral therapy in people with HIV. Overall study context: The 2015 recommendation for immediate ART came about a decade after the earliest samples. Broader study findings: Blood dates from the mid-2000s to the late 2010s, possibly under older ART regimens.

immunoSEQ v3.0 was run at survey level. TCRdb's table, derived via immunoSEQ multiplex PCR, lists solely in-frame clones and lacks some. The sample lists 19,000 or so clones, about 88% occurring once. Trimming removed 3 bases from V and 5 bases from J, with 16 bases in between. The germline V gene encodes CDR1 LNHDA and CDR2 SQIVND (reference sequence). The CDR3 has 16 amino acids. With regard to this clone: Antigen: not known.

Sequencing was performed on unsorted PBMCs, taken 0.9 years after starting antiretroviral therapy. The chain carries TRBV19 and TRBJ1-4; D is undetermined. The sequence was obtained from a man aged 18 to 29 with HIV. Written as DNA, the CDR3 is TGTGCCAGTAGTATCCCCGGGAGCCTACTCAATGAAAAACTGTTTTTT. This codes for CASSIPGSLLNEKLFF.